The source of this T cell receptor (beta chain) is a study of memory CD4+ T cells and cytomegalovirus serostatus (dated by TCRdb to about 2019). In terms of the full investigation: The 33 healthy Belgian adults in the cohort included 9 who were CMV seropositive and about 24 who were CMV seronegative. To replicate a published TCR-based CMV serostatus classifier, the researchers sequenced the CD4+ memory TCRbeta repertoires of a Belgian cohort whose cytomegalovirus serostatus was known.

Notes on this clone: The target of this receptor is not known. No quality values exist for individual bases; no much larger clone is one base distant.

What the research found in general, with its limitations: The results were interpreted as suggesting that the CMV-associated TCR signature is largely present in the CD4+ memory repertoire. Among the approximately 160 previously reported CMV-associated TCRbeta sequences, about 71 showed up in the CD4+ memory repertoires, with each one found in between one and five individuals. For predicting CMV serostatus, the median bootstrapped AUC was approximately 0.95 using the original framework and about 0.89 using a US-trained random forest. On the Belgian cohort, the classifier based on the original framework reached a median bootstrapped AUC of about 0.96, with a 95% CI of 0.76-1.00. Only CD4+CD45RO+ memory cells were sequenced, unlike the original study, which covered naive and memory CD4+ and CD8+ populations.

The Quick-DNA Microprep Kit was used to extract genomic DNA from the sorted cells. Amplification of TCRbeta DNA was done with the immunoSEQ hsTCRbeta kit, following the protocol from the manufacturer. TCRbeta libraries were sequenced on an Illumina MiSeq instrument. As for how the authors treated the data: Following removal of out-of-frame sequences, approximately 2.1 million distinct TCRbeta sequences were retained, with an average of roughly 67,000 per individual. Each individual was scored by the count of 150 to 200 previously reported CMV-associated TCRbeta sequences and the total productive distinct TCRbeta count. A beta-binomial model was reimplemented in Python, and random forests from scikit-learn, run with default parameters, were trained on data from the US cohort. Classifier performance on the Belgian cohort was reported as the median AUC with percentile confidence intervals calculated over 10,000 bootstrap iterations. The table was pulled from immuneACCESS by TCRdb, which kept in-frame rearrangements only. Such tables lose some clones; where checked, under half of the loss comes from unresolved V genes, and the rest has no known cause. V and J calls and clone size are as listed in that table; D and trimming were resolved from the DNA. The table for this sample lists some 87,000 clones; 80% of them were counted only once. Clones ranked in the top ten supply 3.6% of the sample.

Single viable CD3+CD4+CD8-CD45RO+ cells were sorted as memory CD4+ T cells on a FACSAria II. CMV serostatus was assessed using a Roche Elecsys assay, by which serum IgG against CMV pp150, pp28, p38 and p52 was detected. After thawing, total CD4+ T cells were enriched by positive selection with CD4 magnetic microbeads. The samples came from a different study that was designed specifically to examine the CD4+ T cell memory repertoire. Peripheral blood mononuclear cells were isolated and cryopreserved according to standard operating procedures, and serum was kept at -80 degrees C. Staining used CD3-PerCP (BW264/56), CD4-APC (RPA-T4), CD45RO-PE (UCHT1) and CD8-Pacific Orange (3B5) antibodies, with Sytox blue excluding non-viable cells. Sequenced sample: memory CD4+ T cells from blood. The sequence came from an adult in good health and CMV-seropositive.

The DNA is TGTGCCAGTAGTCATCACGGGGGGAACACTGAAGCTTTCTTT. Translated, it gives CASSHHGGNTEAFF. Recombination connected TRBV19 to TRBJ1-1; matching of 5 bases hints at TRBD1 as the D gene. V is reduced by 5 bases and J by 1 base, leaving a spacing of 11 bases between them. Taken from cysteine to phenylalanine, the CDR3 has 14 residues. Kept here is only the CDR3 DNA, which spans 42 bases and is read in frame from base 1. From a lookup of the germline V gene (reference sequence), CDR1 and CDR2 are LNHDA and SQIVND.